This record covers a single T cell receptor beta chain. With a J-beta primer mix and a sample-barcoded 5' primer, a second PCR ran roughly 6 to 11 cycles. One entry per CDR3 protein results from TCRdb running MiXCR on the 5' RACE reads. The sample contains some 850,000 distinct CDR3 sequences, about 26% of which appear only once. This record comes from a study of blood T cells in healthy people across ages. V dropped 1 base and J dropped 7 bases, with 14 bases sitting between them. The CDR3 covers 15 residues. Germline values: CDR1 LGHDT, CDR2 YNNKEL (reference sequence). This sample was also put to use in a study of T cells of mothers and their children.

The V gene is TRBV3-1, the J gene TRBJ2-1; possibly TRBD2 for D (6 bases). Sequencing was done on a sample of blood. The TCR was taken from a boy younger than 18 in good health. Here the CDR3 reads CASSQAASVGNEQFF. CDR3 nucleotide sequence: TGTGCCAGCAGCCAAGCGGCTAGCGTTGGGAATGAGCAGTTCTTC.